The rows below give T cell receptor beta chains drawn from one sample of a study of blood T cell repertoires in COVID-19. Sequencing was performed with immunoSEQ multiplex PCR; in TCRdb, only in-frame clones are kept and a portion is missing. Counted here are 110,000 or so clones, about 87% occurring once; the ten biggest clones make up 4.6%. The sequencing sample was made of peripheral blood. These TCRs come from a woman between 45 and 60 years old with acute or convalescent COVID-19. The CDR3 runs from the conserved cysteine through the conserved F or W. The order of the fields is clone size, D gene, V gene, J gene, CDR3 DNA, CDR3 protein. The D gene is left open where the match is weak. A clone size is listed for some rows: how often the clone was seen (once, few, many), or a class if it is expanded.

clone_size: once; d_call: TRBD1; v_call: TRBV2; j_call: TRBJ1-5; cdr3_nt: TGTGCCAGCAGCTACCGGGACAGGGACTATCAGCCCCAGCATTTT; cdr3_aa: CASSYRDRDYQPQHF
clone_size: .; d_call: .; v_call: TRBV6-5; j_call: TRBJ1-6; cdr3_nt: TGTGCCAGCAGCGGCTCCTATAATTCACCCCTCCACTTT; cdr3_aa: CASSGSYNSPLHF
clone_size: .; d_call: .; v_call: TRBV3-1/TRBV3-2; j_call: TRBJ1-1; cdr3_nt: TGTGCCAGCAGCTTAGGCGGGACGAACACTGAAGCTTTCTTT; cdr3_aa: CASSLGGTNTEAFF
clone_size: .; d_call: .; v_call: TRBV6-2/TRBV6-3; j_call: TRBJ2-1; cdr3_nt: TGTGCCAGCAGTTACGAGAACAATGAGCAGTTCTTC; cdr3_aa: CASSYENNEQFF
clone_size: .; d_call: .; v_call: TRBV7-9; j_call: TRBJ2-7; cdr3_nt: TGTGCCAGCAGCCCCTTAGGCGGCTACGAGCAGTACTTC; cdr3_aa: CASSPLGGYEQYF
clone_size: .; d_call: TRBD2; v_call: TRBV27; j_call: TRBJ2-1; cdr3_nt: TGTGCCAGCAGTTTAGCGACTAGCGGGAGAATCGATGAGCAGTTCTTC; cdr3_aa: CASSLATSGRIDEQFF
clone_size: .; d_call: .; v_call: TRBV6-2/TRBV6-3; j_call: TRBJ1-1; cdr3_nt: TGTGCCAGCAGTTACACGCCCGGAGAGGCAACGAACACTGAAGCTTTCTTT; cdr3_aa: CASSYTPGEATNTEAFF
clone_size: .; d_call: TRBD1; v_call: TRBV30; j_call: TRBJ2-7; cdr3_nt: TGTGCCTGGAGTGTGGGGACAGTCTACGAGCAGTACTTC; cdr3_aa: CAWSVGTVYEQYF
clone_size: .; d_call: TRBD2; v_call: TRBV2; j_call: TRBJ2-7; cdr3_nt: TGTGCCAGCAGCGCCTCGGGGCTAGCGGGAGGGCCAAGGTTTTACGAGCAGTACTTC; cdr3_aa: CASSASGLAGGPRFYEQYF
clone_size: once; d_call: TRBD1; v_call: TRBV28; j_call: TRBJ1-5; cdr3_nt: TGTGCCAGCAGTTCATCTGGAGAGGCAGGGGGTAATCAGCCCCAGCATTTT; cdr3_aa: CASSSSGEAGGNQPQHF
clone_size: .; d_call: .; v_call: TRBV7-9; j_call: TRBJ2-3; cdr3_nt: TGTGCCAGCAGCTTAGCGGGCCTCTCAGATACGCAGTATTTT; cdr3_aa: CASSLAGLSDTQYF
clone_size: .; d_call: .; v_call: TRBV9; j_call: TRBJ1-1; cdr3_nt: TGTGCCAGCAGCCCCTATAAACACACTGAAGCTTTCTTT; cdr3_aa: CASSPYKHTEAFF
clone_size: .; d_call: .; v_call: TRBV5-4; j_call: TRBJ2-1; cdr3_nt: TGTGCCAGCGGTATACTCTACAATGAGCAGTTCTTC; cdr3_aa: CASGILYNEQFF
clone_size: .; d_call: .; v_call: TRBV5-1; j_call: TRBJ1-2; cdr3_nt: TGCGCCAGCAGCTTGGCGGGGGAAAACTATGGCTACACCTTC; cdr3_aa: CASSLAGENYGYTF
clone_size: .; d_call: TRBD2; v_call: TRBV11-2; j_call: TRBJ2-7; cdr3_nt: TGTGCCAGCAGCCTCACGGCGGGACTAGCGAGCTCCTACGAGCAGTACTTC; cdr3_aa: CASSLTAGLASSYEQYF
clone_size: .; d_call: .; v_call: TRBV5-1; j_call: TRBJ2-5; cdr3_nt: TGCGCCAGCAGCTACCTACAGGGTCAAGAGACCCAGTACTTC; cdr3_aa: CASSYLQGQETQYF
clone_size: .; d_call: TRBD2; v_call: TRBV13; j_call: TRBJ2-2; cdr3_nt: TGTGCCAGCAGCTTTATACCGGGACTAGCCCTACCCGGGGAGCTGTTTTTT; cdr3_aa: CASSFIPGLALPGELFF
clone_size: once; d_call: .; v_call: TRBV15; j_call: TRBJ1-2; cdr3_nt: TGTGCCACCAGCAACGGTCAATACTATGGCTACACCTTC; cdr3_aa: CATSNGQYYGYTF
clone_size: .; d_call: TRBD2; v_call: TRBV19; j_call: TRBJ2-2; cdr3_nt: TGTGCCAGTCAGCTGGGTGGGAGGGCCGGCGGGGAGCTGTTTTTT; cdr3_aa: CASQLGGRAGGELFF
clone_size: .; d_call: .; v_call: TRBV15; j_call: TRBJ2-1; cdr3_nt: TGTGCCACCAGCGGGGACTTCTACAATGAGCAGTTCTTC; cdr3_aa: CATSGDFYNEQFF
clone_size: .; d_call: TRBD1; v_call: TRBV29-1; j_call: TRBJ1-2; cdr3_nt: TGCAGCGTACTGACAGGGGTTAACTATGGCTACACCTTC; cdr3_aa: CSVLTGVNYGYTF
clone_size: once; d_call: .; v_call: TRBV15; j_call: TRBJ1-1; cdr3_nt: TGTGCCACCAGCGGCGGCATGAACACTGAAGCTTTCTTT; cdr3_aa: CATSGGMNTEAFF
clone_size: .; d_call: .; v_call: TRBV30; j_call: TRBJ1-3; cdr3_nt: TGTGCCTGGAGTGTACGCTTAATCGAGAGCTCTGGAAACACCATATATTTT; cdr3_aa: CAWSVRLIESSGNTIYF
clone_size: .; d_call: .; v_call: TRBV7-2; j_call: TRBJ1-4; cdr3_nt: TGTGCCAGCAGCTTAGCCCGACAGGCAACTAATGAAAAACTGTTTTTT; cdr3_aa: CASSLARQATNEKLFF
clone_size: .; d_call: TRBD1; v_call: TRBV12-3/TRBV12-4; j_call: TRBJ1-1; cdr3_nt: TGTGCCAGCAGTTTTCAGGGGGCGAATGAAGCTTTCTTT; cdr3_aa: CASSFQGANEAFF
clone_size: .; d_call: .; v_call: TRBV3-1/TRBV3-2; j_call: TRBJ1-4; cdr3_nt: TGTGCCAGCAGCCAAGCGGTACGTAATGAAAAACTGTTTTTT; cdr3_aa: CASSQAVRNEKLFF
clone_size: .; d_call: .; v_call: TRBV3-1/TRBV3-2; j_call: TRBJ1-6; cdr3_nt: TGTGCCAGCAGCCAAGAGGGGCGAAGGGATTCACCCCTCCACTTT; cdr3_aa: CASSQEGRRDSPLHF
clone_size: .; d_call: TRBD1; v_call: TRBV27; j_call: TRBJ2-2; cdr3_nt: TGTGCCAGCAGCATGACAGGGGGCGGGACCGGGGAGCTGTTTTTT; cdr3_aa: CASSMTGGGTGELFF